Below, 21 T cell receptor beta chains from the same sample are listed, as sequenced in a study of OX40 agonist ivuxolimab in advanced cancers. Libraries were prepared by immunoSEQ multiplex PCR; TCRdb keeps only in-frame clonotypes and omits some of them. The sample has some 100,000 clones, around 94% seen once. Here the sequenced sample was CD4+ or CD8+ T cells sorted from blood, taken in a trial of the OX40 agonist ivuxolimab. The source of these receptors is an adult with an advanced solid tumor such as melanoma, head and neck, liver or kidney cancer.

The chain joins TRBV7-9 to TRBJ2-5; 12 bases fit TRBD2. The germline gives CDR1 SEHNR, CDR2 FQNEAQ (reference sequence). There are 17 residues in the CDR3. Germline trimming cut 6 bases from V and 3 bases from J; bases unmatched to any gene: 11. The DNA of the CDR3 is TGTGCCAGCAGACATACTAGCGGGAGGTTGTGGGAAGAGACCCAGTACTTC. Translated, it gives CASRHTSGRLWEETQYF.

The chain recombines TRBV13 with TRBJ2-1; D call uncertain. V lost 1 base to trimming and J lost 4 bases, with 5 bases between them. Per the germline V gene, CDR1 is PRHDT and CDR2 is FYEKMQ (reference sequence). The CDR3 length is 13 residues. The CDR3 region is CASSLAEYNEQFF. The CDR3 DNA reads TGTGCCAGCAGCTTAGCAGAGTACAATGAGCAGTTCTTC.

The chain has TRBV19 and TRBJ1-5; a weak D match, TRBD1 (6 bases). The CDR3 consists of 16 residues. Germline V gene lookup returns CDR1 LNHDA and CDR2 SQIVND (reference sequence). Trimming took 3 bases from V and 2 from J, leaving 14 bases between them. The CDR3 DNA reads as TGTGCCAGTAGTATGCGGGGGCTCGGGGGCAATCAGCCCCAGCATTTT. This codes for CASSMRGLGGNQPQHF. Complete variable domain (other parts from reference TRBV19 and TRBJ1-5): DGGITQSPKYLFRKEGQNVTLSCEQNLNHDAMYWYRQDPGQGLRLIYYSQIVNDFQKGDIAEGYSVSREKKESFPLTVTSAQKNPTAFYLCASSMRGLGGNQPQHFGDGTRLSIL.

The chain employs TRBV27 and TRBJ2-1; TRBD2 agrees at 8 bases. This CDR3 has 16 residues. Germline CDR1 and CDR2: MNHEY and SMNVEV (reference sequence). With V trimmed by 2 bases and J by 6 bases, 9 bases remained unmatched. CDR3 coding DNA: TGTGCCAGCAGTTTAGGGCCTAGCGGGTCCCGCAATGAGCAGTTCTTC. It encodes CASSLGPSGSRNEQFF.

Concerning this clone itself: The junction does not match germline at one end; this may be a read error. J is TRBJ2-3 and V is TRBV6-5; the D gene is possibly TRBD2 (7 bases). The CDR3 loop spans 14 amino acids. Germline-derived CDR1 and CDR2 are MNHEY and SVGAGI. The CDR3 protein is CASSQRGGTNTQYF. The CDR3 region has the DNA TGTGCCAGCAGTCAAAGGGGGGGCACAAATACGCAGTATTTT.

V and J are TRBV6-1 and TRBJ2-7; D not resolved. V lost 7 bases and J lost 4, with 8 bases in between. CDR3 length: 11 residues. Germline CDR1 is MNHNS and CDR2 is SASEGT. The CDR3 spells CASMRLYEQYF. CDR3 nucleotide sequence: TGTGCCAGCATGAGGCTGTACGAGCAGTACTTC.

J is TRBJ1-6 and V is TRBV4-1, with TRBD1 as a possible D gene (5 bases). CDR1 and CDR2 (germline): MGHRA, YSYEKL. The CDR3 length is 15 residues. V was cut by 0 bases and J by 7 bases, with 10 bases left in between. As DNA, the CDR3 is TGCGCCAGCAGCCAAGATTCGGGGCAAAATTCACCCCTCCACTTT. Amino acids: CASSQDSGQNSPLHF.

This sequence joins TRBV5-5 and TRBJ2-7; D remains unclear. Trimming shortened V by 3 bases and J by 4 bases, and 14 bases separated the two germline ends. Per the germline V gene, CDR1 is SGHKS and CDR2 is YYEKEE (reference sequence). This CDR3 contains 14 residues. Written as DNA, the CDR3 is TGTGCCAGCAGCTCCCGCTGGAAGAGGTACGAGCAGTACTTC. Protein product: CASSSRWKRYEQYF.

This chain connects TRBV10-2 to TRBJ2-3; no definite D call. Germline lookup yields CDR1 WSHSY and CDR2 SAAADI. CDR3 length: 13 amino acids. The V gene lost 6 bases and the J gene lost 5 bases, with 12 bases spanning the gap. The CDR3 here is CASSLGSLDTQYF. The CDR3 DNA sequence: TGCGCCAGCAGCCTCGGCAGCCTAGATACGCAGTATTTT.

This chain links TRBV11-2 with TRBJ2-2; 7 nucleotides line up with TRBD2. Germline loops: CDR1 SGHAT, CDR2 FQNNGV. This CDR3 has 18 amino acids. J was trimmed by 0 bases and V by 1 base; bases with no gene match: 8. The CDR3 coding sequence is TGTGCCAGCAGCTTAGTTCCGGGACTAAAGTCGAACACCGGGGAGCTGTTTTTT. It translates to CASSLVPGLKSNTGELFF. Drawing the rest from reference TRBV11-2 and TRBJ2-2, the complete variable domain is EAGVAQSPRYKIIEKRQSVAFWCNPISGHATLYWYQQILGQGPKLLIQFQNNGVVDDSQLPKDRFSAERLKGVDSTLKIQPAKLEDSAVYLCASSLVPGLKSNTGELFFGEGSRLTVL.

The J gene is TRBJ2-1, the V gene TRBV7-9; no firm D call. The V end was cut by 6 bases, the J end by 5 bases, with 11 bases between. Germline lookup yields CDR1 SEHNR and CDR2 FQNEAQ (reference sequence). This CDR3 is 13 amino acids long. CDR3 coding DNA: TGTGCCAGCAGGAAAGGTGCGGACAATGAGCAGTTCTTC. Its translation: CASRKGADNEQFF. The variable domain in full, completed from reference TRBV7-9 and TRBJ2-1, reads DTGVSQNPRHKITKRGQNVTFRCDPISEHNRLYWYRQTLGQGPEFLTYFQNEAQLEKSRLLSDRFSAERPKGSFSTLEIQRTEQGDSAMYLCASRKGADNEQFFGPGTRLTVL.

DNA of the CDR3: TGTGCCAGCAGTCCCGGCGGCAGGGGTGTCTACGAGCAGTACTTC. As protein: CASSPGGRGVYEQYF. The chain links TRBV6-5 to TRBJ2-7, with D possibly TRBD1 on 6 matching bases. Trimming left V 5 bases short and J 3 bases short, with 17 bases between. Germline V gene data show CDR1 as MNHEY and CDR2 as SVGAGI. This CDR3 contains 15 residues.

The CDR3 DNA reads as TGTGCCAGCAGCTTAAACGGCATCTACGAGCAGTACTTC. Translation: CASSLNGIYEQYF. The chain uses TRBV11-2 and TRBJ2-7; unclear D gene. CDR1 SGHAT and CDR2 FQNNGV come from the germline V gene. This CDR3 comprises 13 residues. V was cut by 2 bases and J by 3 bases, with 8 bases left in between.

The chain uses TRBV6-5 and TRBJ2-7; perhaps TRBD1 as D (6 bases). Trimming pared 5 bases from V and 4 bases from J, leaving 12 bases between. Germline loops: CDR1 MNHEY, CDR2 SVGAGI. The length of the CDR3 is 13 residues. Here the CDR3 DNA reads TGTGCCAGCAGTCCGGACAGATTATACGAGCAGTACTTC. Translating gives CASSPDRLYEQYF.

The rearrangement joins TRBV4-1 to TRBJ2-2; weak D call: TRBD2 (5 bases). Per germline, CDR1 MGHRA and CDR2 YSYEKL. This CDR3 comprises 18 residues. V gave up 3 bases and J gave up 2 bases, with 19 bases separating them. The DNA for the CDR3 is TGCGCCAGCAGCCAGACCTTCCCACGGGATTTAAACACCGGGGAGCTGTTTTTT. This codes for CASSQTFPRDLNTGELFF.

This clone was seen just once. CDR3 sequence: CASSVGEGTETQYF. The CDR3 nucleotides are TGTGCCAGCAGCGTAGGGGAGGGGACTGAGACCCAGTACTTC. The chain uses TRBV9 and TRBJ2-5; 7 bases line up with TRBD2. Trimming cost V 0 bases and J 5 bases; bases outside gene matches: 4. Germline CDR1 is SGDLS and CDR2 is YYNGEE. CDR3 size: 14 residues.

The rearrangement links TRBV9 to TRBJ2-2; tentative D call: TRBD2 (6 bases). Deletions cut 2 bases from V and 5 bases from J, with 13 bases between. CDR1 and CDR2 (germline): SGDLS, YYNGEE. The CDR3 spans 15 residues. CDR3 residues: CASSVLSGETGELFF. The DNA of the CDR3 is TGTGCCAGCAGCGTGTTGTCGGGAGAAACCGGGGAGCTGTTTTTT.

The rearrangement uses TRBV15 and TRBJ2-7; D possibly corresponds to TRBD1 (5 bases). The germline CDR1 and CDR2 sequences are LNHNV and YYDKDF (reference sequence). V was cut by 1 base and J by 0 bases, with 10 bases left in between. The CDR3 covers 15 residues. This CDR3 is CATSRVPGLSYEQYF. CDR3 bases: TGTGCCACCAGCAGAGTTCCAGGGCTCTCCTACGAGCAGTACTTC.

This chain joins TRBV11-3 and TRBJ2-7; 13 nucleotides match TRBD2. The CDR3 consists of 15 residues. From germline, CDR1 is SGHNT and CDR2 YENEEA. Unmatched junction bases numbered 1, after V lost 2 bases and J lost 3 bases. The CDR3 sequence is CASSLTSGRGYEQYF. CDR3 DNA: TGTGCCAGCAGCTTAACTAGCGGGAGGGGCTACGAGCAGTACTTC.

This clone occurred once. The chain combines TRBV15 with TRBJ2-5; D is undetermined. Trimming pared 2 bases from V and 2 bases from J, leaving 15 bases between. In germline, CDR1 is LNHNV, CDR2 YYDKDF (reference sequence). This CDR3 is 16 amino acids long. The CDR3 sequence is CATSRIKIRRQETQYF. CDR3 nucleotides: TGTGCCACCAGCAGAATCAAGATTAGGCGACAAGAGACCCAGTACTTC.

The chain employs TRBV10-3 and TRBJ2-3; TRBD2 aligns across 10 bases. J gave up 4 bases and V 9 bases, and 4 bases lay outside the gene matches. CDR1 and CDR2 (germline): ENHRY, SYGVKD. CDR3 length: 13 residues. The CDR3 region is CAIAGGPPDTQYF. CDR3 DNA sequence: TGTGCCATAGCGGGGGGGCCTCCAGATACGCAGTATTTT.